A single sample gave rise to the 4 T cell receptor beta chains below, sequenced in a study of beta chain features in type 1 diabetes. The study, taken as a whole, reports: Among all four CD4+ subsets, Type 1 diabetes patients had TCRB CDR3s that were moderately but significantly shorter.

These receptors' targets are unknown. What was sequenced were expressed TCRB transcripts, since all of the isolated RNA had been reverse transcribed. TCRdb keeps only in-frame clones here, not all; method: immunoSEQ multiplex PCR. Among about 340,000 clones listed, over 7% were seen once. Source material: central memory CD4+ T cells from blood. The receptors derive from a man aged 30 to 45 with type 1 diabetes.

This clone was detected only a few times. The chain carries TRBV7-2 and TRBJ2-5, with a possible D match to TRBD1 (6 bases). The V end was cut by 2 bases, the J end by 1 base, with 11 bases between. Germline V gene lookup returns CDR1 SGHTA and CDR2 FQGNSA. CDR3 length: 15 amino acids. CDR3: CASSLQGTVQETQYF. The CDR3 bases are TGTGCCAGCAGCTTACAGGGGACCGTCCAAGAGACCCAGTACTTC.

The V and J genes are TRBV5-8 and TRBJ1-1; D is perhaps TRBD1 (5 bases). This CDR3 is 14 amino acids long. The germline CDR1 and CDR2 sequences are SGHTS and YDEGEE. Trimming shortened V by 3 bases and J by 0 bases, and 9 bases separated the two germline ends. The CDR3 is CASSSGLMNTEAFF. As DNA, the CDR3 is TGTGCCAGCAGCTCGGGACTCATGAACACTGAAGCTTTCTTT. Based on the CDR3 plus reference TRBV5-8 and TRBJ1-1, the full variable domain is EAGVTQSPTHLIKTRGQQATLRCSPISGHTSVYWYQQALGLGLQFLLWYDEGEERNRGNFPPRFSGRQFPNYSSELNVNALELEDSALYLCASSSGLMNTEAFFGQGTRLTVV.

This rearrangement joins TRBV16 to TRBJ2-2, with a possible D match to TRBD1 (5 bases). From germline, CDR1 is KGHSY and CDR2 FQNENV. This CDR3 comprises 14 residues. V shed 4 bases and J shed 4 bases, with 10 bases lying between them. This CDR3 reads CASSPEQVTGELFF. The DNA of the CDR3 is TGTGCCAGCAGCCCGGAACAGGTCACCGGGGAGCTGTTTTTT.

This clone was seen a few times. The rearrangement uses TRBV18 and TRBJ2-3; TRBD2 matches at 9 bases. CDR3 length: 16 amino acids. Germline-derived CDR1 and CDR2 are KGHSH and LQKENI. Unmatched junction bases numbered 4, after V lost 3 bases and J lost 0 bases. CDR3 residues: CASSPVAGASTDTQYF. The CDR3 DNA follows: TGTGCCAGCTCACCGGTAGCGGGGGCTAGCACAGATACGCAGTATTTT. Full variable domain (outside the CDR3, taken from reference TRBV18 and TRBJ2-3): NAGVMQNPRHLVRRRGQEARLRCSPMKGHSHVYWYRQLPEEGLKFMVYLQKENIIDESGMPKERFSAEFPKEGPSILRIQQVVRGDSAAYFCASSPVAGASTDTQYFGPGTRLTVL.